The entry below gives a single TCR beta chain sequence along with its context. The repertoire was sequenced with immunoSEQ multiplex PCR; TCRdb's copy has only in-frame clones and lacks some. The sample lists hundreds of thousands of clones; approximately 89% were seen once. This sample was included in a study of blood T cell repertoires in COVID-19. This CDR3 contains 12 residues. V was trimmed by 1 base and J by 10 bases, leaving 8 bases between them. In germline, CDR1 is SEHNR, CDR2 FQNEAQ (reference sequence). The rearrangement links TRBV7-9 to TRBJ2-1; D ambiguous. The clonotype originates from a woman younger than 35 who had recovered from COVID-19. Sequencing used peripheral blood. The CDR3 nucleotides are TGTGCCAGCAGCTTAGGTTCAATGGAGCAGTTCTTC. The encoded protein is CASSLGSMEQFF.